This T cell receptor beta chain was retrieved from a study of OX40 agonist ivuxolimab in advanced cancers. Across the study: It was permissible to have had prior anti-PD-1, anti-PD-L1 or anti-CTLA-4 therapy, and approximately 41% had some.

CDR1 and CDR2 from the germline V gene are SGHRS and YFSETQ. The CDR3 length is 16 residues. V gave up 3 bases and J gave up 2 bases, with 15 bases separating them. TCRdb's copy holds only in-frame clones and misses some; the assay was immunoSEQ multiplex PCR. The sample yields roughly 100,000 clones, about 85% seen once. The chain is built from TRBV5-1 and TRBJ1-5, with D perhaps TRBD1 (6 bases). This receptor was taken from an adult with an advanced solid tumor such as melanoma, head and neck, liver or kidney cancer. The sequencing here drew on CD4+ or CD8+ T cells sorted from blood, taken in a trial of the OX40 agonist ivuxolimab. The CDR3 loop reads CASSWGQGGGNQPQHF. In nucleotides, the CDR3 is TGCGCCAGCAGCTGGGGGCAGGGAGGCGGCAATCAGCCCCAGCATTTT.